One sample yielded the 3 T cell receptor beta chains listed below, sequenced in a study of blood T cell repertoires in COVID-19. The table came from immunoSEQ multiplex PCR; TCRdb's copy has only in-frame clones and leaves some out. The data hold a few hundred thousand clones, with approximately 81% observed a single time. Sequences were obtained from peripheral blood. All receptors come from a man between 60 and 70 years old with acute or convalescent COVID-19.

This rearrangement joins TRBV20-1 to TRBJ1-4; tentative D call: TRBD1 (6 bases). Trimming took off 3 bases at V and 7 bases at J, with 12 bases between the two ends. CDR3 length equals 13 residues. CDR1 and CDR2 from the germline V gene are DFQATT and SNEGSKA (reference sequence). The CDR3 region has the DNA TGCAGTGCTAGTGGTCGAGGGGGTGAAAAACTGTTTTTT. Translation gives CSASGRGGEKLFF.

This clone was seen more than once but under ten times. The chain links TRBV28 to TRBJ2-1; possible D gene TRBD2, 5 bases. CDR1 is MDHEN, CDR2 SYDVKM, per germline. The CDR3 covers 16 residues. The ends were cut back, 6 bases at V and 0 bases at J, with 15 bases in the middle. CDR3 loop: CASRPDYRDSYNEQFF. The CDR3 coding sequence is TGTGCCAGCAGGCCAGACTACCGAGACTCCTACAATGAGCAGTTCTTC.

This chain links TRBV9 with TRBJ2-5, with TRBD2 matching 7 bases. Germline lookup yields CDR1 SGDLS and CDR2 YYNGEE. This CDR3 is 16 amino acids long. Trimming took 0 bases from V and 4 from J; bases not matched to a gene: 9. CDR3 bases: TGTGCCAGCAGCGTAGGGCCCCCGGGGGGTACAGAGACCCAGTACTTC. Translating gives CASSVGPPGGTETQYF.